In this sample, the clone carrying this T cell receptor (beta chain) turned up a few times. Antigen: not known. The sample originates from a study of post-analysis software for immune sequencing data. Study background: As for disease course, relapsing-remitting, secondary progressive and progressive-relapsing multiple sclerosis were all included.

CDR1 is DFQATT, CDR2 SNEGSKA, per germline (reference sequence). V shed 2 bases and J shed 0 bases, with 8 bases lying between them. The CDR3 runs to 14 residues. The study's findings and limits: Relative to controls, patients with multiple sclerosis showed significantly lower normalized Chao1 diversity. The study found TRBV5-6, TRBV5-1 and TRBV20-1 among 4 or 5 TRBV segments more frequent in patients than controls.

TCR beta cDNA libraries had unique molecular identifiers. MiXCR, run by TCRdb on the PCR reads, gives a single entry per CDR3 protein. The sample comprises around 400,000 distinct CDR3 sequences, approximately 33% of which are singletons, and around an eighth rests with the top ten. The chain uses TRBV20-1 and TRBJ2-1; D gene ambiguous. The specimen sequenced was blood. This receptor was taken from a girl between 10 and 17 years old with multiple sclerosis. CDR3 DNA: TGCAGTGCTAGAATTTACAGCTCCTACAATGAGCAGTTCTTC. It encodes CSARIYSSYNEQFF.